Included here is one T cell receptor (beta chain) sequence, with context. A minimum of 7 million PBMCs was isolated per sample. The data derive from a study of blood T cells in healthy people across ages. Trimming left V 0 bases short and J 2 bases short, with 5 bases between. The CDR3 spans 14 residues. Germline V gives CDR1 SNHLY, CDR2 FYNNEI. Next came a second PCR, run for about 7 to 12 cycles, which used a sample-barcoded 5' primer along with a J-beta primer mix. TCRdb re-analysed the 5' RACE reads in MiXCR, keeping a single row per CDR3 protein. The sample includes 550,000 to 750,000 distinct CDR3 sequences, roughly 21% seen only once; the top ten take approximately 3.6%.

Sequenced sample: blood. The chain couples TRBV2 to TRBJ2-1; D not certain. This receptor was identified in a man between 65 and 79 years old in good health. The CDR3 DNA follows: TGTGCCAGCAGTGAAGCGCGAACCTACAATGAGCAGTTCTTC. It yields the protein CASSEARTYNEQFF. The full variable domain, completed using reference TRBV2 and TRBJ2-1, is EPEVTQTPSHQVTQMGQEVILRCVPISNHLYFYWYRQILGQKVEFLVSFYNNEISEKSEIFDDQFSVERPDGSNFTLKIRSTKLEDSAMYFCASSEARTYNEQFFGPGTRLTVL.